One T cell receptor (beta chain) is described in this entry. As processed by the authors: It was from reference gene primer amplification that nucleated cell counts were estimated. Profiling relied on immunoSEQ multiplex PCR, and the TCRdb table lists in-frame clones only, not all of them. The D gene and trimming were derived from the DNA, and the V and J assignments and clone size from that table. The sample lists 79,000 or so clones, approximately 86% seen once, with about a sixth in the top ten. These data belong to a study of blood T cell repertoires in COVID-19. Study overall: Samples came from the United States, Italy and Spain, spanning acute and convalescent COVID-19. Sample material is recorded as cDNA or gDNA derived from T cells, B-cell-depleted T cells, or PBMCs.

J gave up 4 bases and V 5 bases, and 5 bases lay outside the gene matches. The CDR3 is 15 amino acids. Germline loops: CDR1 KGHSY, CDR2 FQNENV. This receptor was taken from a human donor in a cohort sampled during active COVID-19. The V gene is TRBV16, the J gene TRBJ1-5; TRBD1 matches 10 bases. The sequencing sample was made of peripheral blood. The CDR3 nucleotides are TGTGCCAGCAGCTCACGACAGGGGGCAAATCAGCCCCAGCATTTT. The encoded protein is CASSSRQGANQPQHF.